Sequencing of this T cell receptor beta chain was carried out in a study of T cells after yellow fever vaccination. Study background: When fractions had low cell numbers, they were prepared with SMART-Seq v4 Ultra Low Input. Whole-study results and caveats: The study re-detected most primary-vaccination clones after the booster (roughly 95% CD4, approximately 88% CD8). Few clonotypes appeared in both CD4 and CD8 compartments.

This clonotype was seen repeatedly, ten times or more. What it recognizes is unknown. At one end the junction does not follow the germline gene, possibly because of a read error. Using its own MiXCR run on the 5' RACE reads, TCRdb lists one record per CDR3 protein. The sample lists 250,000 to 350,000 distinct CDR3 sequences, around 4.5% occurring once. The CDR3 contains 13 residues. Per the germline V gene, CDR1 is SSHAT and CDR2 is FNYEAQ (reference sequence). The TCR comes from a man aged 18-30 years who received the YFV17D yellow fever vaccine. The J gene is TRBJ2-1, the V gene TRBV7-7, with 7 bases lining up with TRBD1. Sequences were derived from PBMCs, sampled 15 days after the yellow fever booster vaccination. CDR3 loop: CASSPQGNNEQFF. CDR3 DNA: TGTGCTAGCAGCCCACAGGGGAACAATGAGCAGTTCTTC.